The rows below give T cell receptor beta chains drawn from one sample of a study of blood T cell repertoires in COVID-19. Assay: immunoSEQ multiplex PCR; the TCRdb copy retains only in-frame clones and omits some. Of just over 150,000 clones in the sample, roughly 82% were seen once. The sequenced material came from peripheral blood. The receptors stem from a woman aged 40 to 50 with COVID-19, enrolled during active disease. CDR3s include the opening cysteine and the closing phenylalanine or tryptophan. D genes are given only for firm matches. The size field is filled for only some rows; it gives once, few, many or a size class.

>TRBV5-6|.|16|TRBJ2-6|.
CASSLPQGTGANVLTF
TGTGCCAGCAGCTTGCCCCAGGGGACTGGGGCCAACGTCCTGACTTTC
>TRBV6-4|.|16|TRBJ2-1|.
CASSEDSQGWYNEQFF
TGTGCCAGCAGTGAGGATTCCCAGGGTTGGTACAATGAGCAGTTCTTC
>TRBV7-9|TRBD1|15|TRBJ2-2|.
CASNDKGGAAGELFF
TGTGCCAGCAACGATAAAGGGGGCGCAGCCGGGGAGCTGTTTTTT
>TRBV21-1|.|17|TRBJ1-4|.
CASSKVSEGATNEKLFF
TGTGCCAGCAGCAAAGTTTCTGAAGGGGCGACTAATGAAAAACTGTTTTTT
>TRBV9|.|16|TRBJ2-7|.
CASSVSAGSNSYEQYF
TGTGCCAGCAGCGTTTCCGCCGGGAGTAACTCCTACGAGCAGTACTTC
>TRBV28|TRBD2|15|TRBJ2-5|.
CASITGGRYQETQYF
TGTGCCAGCATTACGGGAGGCCGGTACCAAGAGACCCAGTACTTC
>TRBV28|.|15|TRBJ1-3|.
CASSPWTSSGNTIYF
TGTGCCAGCAGTCCCTGGACAAGCTCTGGAAACACCATATATTTT
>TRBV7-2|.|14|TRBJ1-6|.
CASSFDFFNSPLHF
TGTGCCAGCAGCTTCGACTTCTTCAATTCACCCCTCCACTTT
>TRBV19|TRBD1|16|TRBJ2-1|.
CASSIENRGKGDEQFF
TGTGCCAGTAGTATAGAGAACAGGGGAAAGGGCGATGAGCAGTTCTTC
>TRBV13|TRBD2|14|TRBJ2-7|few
CASSFRAGGSEQYF
TGTGCCAGCAGCTTCAGAGCGGGAGGATCCGAGCAGTACTTC
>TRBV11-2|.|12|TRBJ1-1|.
CASSLFNFEAFF
TGTGCCAGCAGCTTGTTCAACTTTGAAGCTTTCTTT
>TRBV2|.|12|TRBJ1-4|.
CASRQGLGKLFF
TGTGCCAGCAGACAGGGTTTAGGAAAACTGTTTTTT
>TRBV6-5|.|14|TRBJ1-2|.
CASRSPPPVYGYTF
TGTGCCAGCAGGAGCCCGCCTCCGGTCTATGGCTACACCTTC
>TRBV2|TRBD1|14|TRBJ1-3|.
CASWTGAYGNTIYF
TGTGCCAGCTGGACAGGGGCGTACGGAAACACCATATATTTT
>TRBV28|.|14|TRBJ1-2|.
CASSLGGTSYGYTF
TGTGCCAGCAGTTTAGGCGGGACGTCTTATGGCTACACCTTC
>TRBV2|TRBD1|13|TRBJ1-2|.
CASSGDRGISYTF
TGTGCCAGCAGTGGGGACAGGGGTATTAGCTACACCTTC
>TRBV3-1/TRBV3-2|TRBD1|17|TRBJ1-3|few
CASSLPRTGHSGNTIYF
TGTGCCAGCAGCTTACCGAGGACAGGCCACTCTGGAAACACCATATATTTT
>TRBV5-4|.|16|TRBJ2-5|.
CASSPALVPWQETQYF
TGTGCCAGCAGCCCGGCCCTAGTACCGTGGCAAGAGACCCAGTACTTC
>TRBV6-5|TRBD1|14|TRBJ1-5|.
CASGDRGGRQPQHF
TGTGCCAGCGGCGACAGGGGGGGACGACAGCCCCAGCATTTT
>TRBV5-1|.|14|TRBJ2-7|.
CASSRNRDPYEQYF
TGCGCCAGCAGCCGAAACAGAGATCCCTACGAGCAGTACTTC
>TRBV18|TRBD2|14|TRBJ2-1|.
CASSPRTSGNEQFF
TGTGCCAGCTCACCCAGGACTAGCGGCAATGAGCAGTTCTTC
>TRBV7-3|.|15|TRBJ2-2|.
CASSPTSLNTGELFF
TGTGCCAGCAGCCCCACTAGCCTGAACACCGGGGAGCTGTTTTTT
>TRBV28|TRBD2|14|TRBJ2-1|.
CASSSGLAPDEQFF
TGTGCCAGCAGTTCCGGACTAGCTCCTGATGAGCAGTTCTTC
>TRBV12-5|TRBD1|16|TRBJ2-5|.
CASGLIRTGGMETQYF
TGTGCTAGTGGTTTGATCCGGACAGGGGGTATGGAGACCCAGTACTTC
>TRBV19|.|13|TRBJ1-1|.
CASRIGPNTEAFF
TGTGCCAGTAGAATAGGGCCTAACACTGAAGCTTTCTTT
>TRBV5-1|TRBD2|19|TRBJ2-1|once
CASSLGGTSGSGLYNEQFF
TGCGCCAGCAGCTTGGGTGGGACTAGCGGGAGTGGGCTCTACAATGAGCAGTTCTTC
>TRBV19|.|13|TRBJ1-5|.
CASDSLSNQPQHF
TGTGCCAGTGACAGTTTGAGCAATCAGCCCCAGCATTTT
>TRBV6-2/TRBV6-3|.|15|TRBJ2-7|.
CASSGDRDKFYEQYF
TGTGCCAGCAGTGGGGACCGGGACAAATTCTACGAGCAGTACTTC
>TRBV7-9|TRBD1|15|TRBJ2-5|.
CASSLAGRGQETQYF
TGTGCCAGCAGCTTAGCTGGCAGGGGGCAGGAGACCCAGTACTTC
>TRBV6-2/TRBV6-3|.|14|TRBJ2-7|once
CASSPIGGGHEQYF
TGTGCCAGCAGCCCCATAGGGGGGGGCCACGAGCAGTACTTC
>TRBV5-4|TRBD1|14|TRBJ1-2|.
CASSGGQWGRGYTF
TGTGCCAGCAGCGGGGGACAGTGGGGTCGGGGCTACACCTTC
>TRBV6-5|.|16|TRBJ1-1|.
CASSYSPSTMNTEAFF
TGTGCCAGCAGTTACTCGCCTAGTACCATGAACACTGAAGCTTTCTTT
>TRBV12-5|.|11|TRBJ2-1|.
CASGYYNEQFF
TGTGCTAGTGGGTATTACAATGAGCAGTTCTTC
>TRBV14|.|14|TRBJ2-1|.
CASSQFSSYNEQFF
TGTGCCAGCAGCCAGTTTAGCTCCTACAATGAGCAGTTCTTC
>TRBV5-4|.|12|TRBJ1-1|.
CASSRVETEAFF
TGTGCCAGCAGCCGAGTGGAGACTGAAGCTTTCTTT
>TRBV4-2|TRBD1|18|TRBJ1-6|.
CASSHQRTGGSYNSPLHF
TGTGCCAGCAGCCATCAACGGACAGGCGGTAGCTATAATTCACCCCTCCACTTT
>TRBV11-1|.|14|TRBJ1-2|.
CASSALGGSSGYTF
TGTGCCAGCAGCGCCCTAGGGGGTTCTAGCGGCTACACCTTC
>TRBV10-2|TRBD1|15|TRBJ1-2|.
CASSDPGQGNYGYTF
TGCGCCAGCAGTGACCCGGGACAGGGAAACTATGGCTACACCTTC
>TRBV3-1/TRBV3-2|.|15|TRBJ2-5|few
CASSPALGGSETQYF
TGTGCCAGCAGCCCAGCACTTGGGGGCTCAGAGACCCAGTACTTC
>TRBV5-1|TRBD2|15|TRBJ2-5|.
CASSRYTSDQETQYF
TGCGCCAGCAGCCGCTATACTAGCGACCAAGAGACCCAGTACTTC
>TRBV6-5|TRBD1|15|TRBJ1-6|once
CATLGTGGSNSPLHF
TGTGCCACTCTCGGGACAGGGGGAAGTAATTCACCCCTCCACTTT
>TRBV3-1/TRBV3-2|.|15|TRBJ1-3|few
CASSQDPSFGNTIYF
TGTGCCAGCAGCCAAGACCCTTCGTTCGGAAACACCATATATTTT
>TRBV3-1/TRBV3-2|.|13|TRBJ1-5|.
CASSRQGNQPQHF
TGTGCCAGCAGCCGCCAGGGCAATCAGCCCCAGCATTTT
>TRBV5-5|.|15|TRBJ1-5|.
CASSLDSYSNQPQHF
TGTGCCAGCAGCCTGGACAGCTATAGCAATCAGCCCCAGCATTTT
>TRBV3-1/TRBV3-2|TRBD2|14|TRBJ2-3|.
CASRYRGDTDTQYF
TGTGCCAGCAGATACCGGGGGGACACAGATACGCAGTATTTT
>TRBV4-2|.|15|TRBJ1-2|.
CASSLQTTGLSGYTF
TGTGCCAGCAGCCTCCAAACAACGGGACTTAGTGGCTACACCTTC
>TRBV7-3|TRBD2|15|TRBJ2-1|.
CASSLAGVIGDEQFF
TGTGCCAGCAGCTTAGCGGGAGTTATCGGCGATGAGCAGTTCTTC
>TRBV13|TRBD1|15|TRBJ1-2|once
CASSQGDNLSYGYTF
TGTGCCAGCAGCCAGGGGGACAACCTGTCCTATGGCTACACCTTC
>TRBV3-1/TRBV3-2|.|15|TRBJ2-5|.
CASSQGRGGAETQYF
TGTGCCAGCAGCCAAGGTCGCGGGGGCGCAGAGACCCAGTACTTC
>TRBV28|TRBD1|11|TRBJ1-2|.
CATVGTEEYTF
TGTGCCACCGTCGGGACAGAGGAATACACCTTC